These 26 T cell receptor beta chains originate from one sample sequenced in a study of PD-1 blockade in classical Hodgkin lymphoma. Time point: newly diagnosed, previously untreated cHL patient sample. The CD4+ T cells used were purified from thawed PBMCs through magnetic negative selection. Generated by immunoSEQ multiplex PCR, the TCRdb table keeps only in-frame clones and is missing some. This sample has around 21,000 clones, with 90% found just once. What was sequenced was CD4+ T cells from blood. These receptors were collected from a human donor with classical Hodgkin lymphoma.

The chain joins TRBV10-3 to TRBJ1-2; the D gene is possibly TRBD1 (6 bases). CDR1 and CDR2 (germline): ENHRY, SYGVKD. V lost 6 bases and J lost 7, with 12 bases in between. The CDR3 covers 12 residues. CDR3 protein: CAISPRGGGYTF. For the CDR3, the DNA is TGTGCCATCAGCCCGAGGGGGGGTGGCTACACCTTC.

The genes are TRBV9 and TRBJ2-7; TRBD2 matches 9 bases. The CDR3 is made up of 15 amino acids. Looked up from germline, CDR1 is SGDLS and CDR2 is YYNGEE. V gave up 3 bases and J gave up 1 base; unmatched junction bases: 5. The CDR3 sequence: CASSGGTSSSYEQYF. The CDR3 DNA is TGTGCCAGCAGCGGCGGGACTAGCAGTTCCTACGAGCAGTACTTC.

The rearrangement links TRBV4-3 to TRBJ1-3, with 8 nucleotides matching TRBD1. The germline gives CDR1 LGHNA, CDR2 YSLEER. J gave up 0 bases and V 0 bases, and 10 bases lay outside the gene matches. The CDR3 is 19 residues long. Here the CDR3 reads CASSQDTRTGTTSGNTIYF. As DNA, the CDR3 is TGCGCCAGCAGCCAAGATACGCGGACAGGGACGACCTCTGGAAACACCATATATTTT.

The rearrangement uses TRBV11-3 and TRBJ2-3, with D perhaps given as TRBD1 or TRBD2 (5 bases each). Trimming took off 5 bases at V and 2 bases at J, with 8 bases between the two ends. The CDR3 runs to 13 residues. The germline CDR1 and CDR2 sequences are SGHNT and YENEEA. The DNA of the CDR3 is TGTGCCAGCAGCCGGGACCACACAGATACGCAGTATTTT. Translated, it gives CASSRDHTDTQYF.

Of note for this clone: Different DNA sequences within this sample yield the same CDR3. V usage is TRBV18 and J usage is TRBJ2-5; D remains unclear. CDR3 length: 11 residues. V lost 3 bases, J lost 1 base, and 0 bases lay in between. Germline values: CDR1 KGHSH, CDR2 LQKENI. CDR3 amino acids: CASSPQETQYF. For the CDR3, the DNA is TGTGCCAGCTCACCCCAAGAGACCCAGTACTTC.

The chain combines TRBV5-6 with TRBJ1-5; TRBD1 agrees at 12 bases. Trimming cost V 4 bases and J 7 bases; bases outside gene matches: 9. Germline V CDR1 and CDR2: SGHDT, YYEEEE. This CDR3 contains 16 residues. CDR3 bases: TGTGCCAGCAGCCGGGGACAGGGGGCGCCGTACCAGCCCCAGCATTTT. It translates to CASSRGQGAPYQPQHF.

The genes are TRBV2 and TRBJ2-1; D unresolved. In germline, CDR1 is SNHLY, CDR2 FYNNEI. V lost 7 bases and J lost 0, with 13 bases in between. This CDR3 region has 15 residues. The DNA for the CDR3 is TGTGCCAGCATTAAAGGAGTGAACTCCTACAATGAGCAGTTCTTC. Encoded protein: CASIKGVNSYNEQFF.

The chain carries TRBV11-2 and TRBJ2-1; D is perhaps TRBD2 (6 bases). Germline CDR1 and CDR2: SGHAT and FQNNGV. CDR3 size: 14 residues. Trimming left V 5 bases short and J 8 bases short, with 16 bases between. The CDR3 region has the DNA TGTGCCAGCAGCGAAAGACTAGGATCCCATGAGCAGTTCTTC. Amino acid sequence: CASSERLGSHEQFF.

The genes are TRBV13 and TRBJ2-1; 7 nucleotides agree with TRBD2. Germline V gene data show CDR1 as PRHDT and CDR2 as FYEKMQ (reference sequence). The CDR3 loop spans 14 amino acids. V was pared by 1 base and J by 5 bases, with 2 bases of the junction left unmatched. The CDR3 loop is CASSLAGGHNEQFF. The DNA of the CDR3 is TGTGCCAGCAGCTTAGCGGGGGGACACAATGAGCAGTTCTTC. Complete variable domain (other parts from reference TRBV13 and TRBJ2-1): AAGVIQSPRHLIKEKRETATLKCYPIPRHDTVYWYQQGPGQDPQFLISFYEKMQSDKGSIPDRFSAQQFSDYHSELNMSSLELGDSALYFCASSLAGGHNEQFFGPGTRLTVL.

This chain joins TRBV6-1 and TRBJ2-7; TRBD1 or TRBD2 may be the D gene (5 bases each). Deletions cut 7 bases from V and 4 bases from J, with 20 bases between. CDR1 and CDR2 from the germline V gene are MNHNS and SASEGT. The CDR3 has 15 residues. The CDR3 protein is CASTPTGPRIYEQYF. CDR3 coding DNA: TGTGCCAGCACCCCTACGGGACCGAGGATTTACGAGCAGTACTTC.

The chain has TRBV27 and TRBJ2-6; TRBD1 is a possible D gene (6 bases). Trimming removed 6 bases from V and 0 bases from J, with 9 bases in between. Germline CDR1 and CDR2: MNHEY and SMNVEV (reference sequence). This CDR3 comprises 15 residues. CDR3 in amino acids: CASRFRGSGANVLTF. CDR3 DNA: TGTGCCAGCAGGTTCAGGGGCTCTGGGGCCAACGTCCTGACTTTC.

The CDR3 region has the DNA TGTGCCAGCAGTTACGTGACAGGGGGCAGCATGAACACTGAAGCTTTCTTT. It is translated as CASSYVTGGSMNTEAFF. The gene calls are TRBV6-8 and TRBJ1-1; 10 nucleotides align to TRBD1. Trimming removed 2 bases from V and 0 bases from J; junction bases left unmatched: 6. The CDR3 contains 17 residues. Germline CDR1 MNHGY, CDR2 SAAAGT.

The gene calls are TRBV11-2 and TRBJ2-3; D not certain. V gave up 4 bases and J gave up 0 bases, with 14 bases separating them. This CDR3 is built from 16 residues. The germline CDR1 and CDR2 sequences are SGHAT and FQNNGV. CDR3 sequence: CASSSIKGASTDTQYF. The DNA of the CDR3 is TGTGCCAGCAGCTCTATAAAGGGCGCGAGCACAGATACGCAGTATTTT.

The chain joins TRBV2 to TRBJ2-7, with TRBD2 identical over 9 bases. Unmatched junction bases numbered 6, after V lost 2 bases and J lost 4 bases. Germline CDR1 is SNHLY and CDR2 is FYNNEI. The CDR3 loop spans 15 amino acids. CDR3: CASSERASGVYEQYF. CDR3 DNA: TGTGCCAGCAGTGAACGGGCTAGCGGGGTGTACGAGCAGTACTTC. The whole variable domain, filled in from reference TRBV2 and TRBJ2-7, reads EPEVTQTPSHQVTQMGQEVILRCVPISNHLYFYWYRQILGQKVEFLVSFYNNEISEKSEIFDDQFSVERPDGSNFTLKIRSTKLEDSAMYFCASSERASGVYEQYFGPGTRLTVT.

This chain uses TRBV12-1 with TRBJ2-1; the table's TRBD2 call for D was not verified on the DNA. TRBV12-1 corresponds to a pseudogene. The length of the CDR3 is 15 residues. Here the CDR3 DNA reads TGTGCCAGCAGCTCAAATTCGAGCTCCTACAATGAGCAGTTCTTC. Protein product: CASSSNSSSYNEQFF.

For the CDR3, the DNA is TGTGCCAGCAGTGAAGATGGAGGGGCCTACGAGCAGTACTTC. Translating it yields CASSEDGGAYEQYF. The rearrangement joins TRBV2 to TRBJ2-7; tentatively, D is TRBD2 (6 bases). The CDR3 is 14 amino acids. Trimming shortened V by 1 base and J by 2 bases, and 9 bases separated the two germline ends. The germline CDR1 and CDR2 sequences are SNHLY and FYNNEI.

The chain carries TRBV28 and TRBJ2-7; D is perhaps TRBD2 (5 bases). The CDR3 contains 12 residues. Trimming pared 3 bases from V and 3 bases from J, leaving 6 bases between. Germline CDR1 reads MDHEN; CDR2 reads SYDVKM. The CDR3 region is CASSFGNYEQYF. CDR3 DNA: TGTGCCAGCAGTTTCGGGAACTACGAGCAGTACTTC.

J is TRBJ2-3 and V is TRBV7-2, with 13 bases identical to TRBD2. Germline V gene sequence: CDR1 SGHTA, CDR2 FQGNSA. The V gene end was trimmed by 5 bases and the J gene end by 7 bases; junction bases not matched to a gene: 18. The CDR3 contains 19 residues. The CDR3 sequence is CASSPRTKLAGGPPHTQYF. The CDR3 DNA follows: TGTGCCAGCAGCCCGAGAACCAAACTAGCGGGGGGGCCCCCCCATACGCAGTATTTT.

The chain uses TRBV29-1 and TRBJ2-5, with 9 bases that match TRBD2. Germline V gives CDR1 SQVTM, CDR2 ANQGSEA. The trim removed 3 bases at V and 2 bases at J, leaving 4 bases unmatched. The CDR3 runs 14 residues. The CDR3 here is CSVERAGGQETQYF. The CDR3 DNA reads as TGCAGCGTTGAGAGAGCGGGAGGACAAGAGACCCAGTACTTC.

The chain uses TRBV7-9 and TRBJ2-6, with TRBD1 as a possible D gene (6 bases). Germline CDR1 SEHNR, CDR2 FQNEAQ (reference sequence). The CDR3 spans 15 residues. V was cut by 0 bases and J by 8 bases, with 11 bases left in between. This CDR3 reads CASSLAGARTNVLTF. CDR3 coding DNA: TGTGCCAGCAGCTTAGCGGGGGCCCGGACCAACGTCCTGACTTTC.

The chain joins TRBV2 to TRBJ1-6; no clear D gene. The CDR3 totals 15 residues. The germline CDR1 and CDR2 sequences are SNHLY and FYNNEI. Trimming removed 3 bases from V and 5 bases from J, with 11 bases in between. The CDR3 here is CASSDRFLNNSPLHF. The DNA for the CDR3 is TGTGCCAGCAGTGACAGGTTCCTTAATAATTCACCCCTCCACTTT.

V is TRBV30 and J is TRBJ1-2; 7 bases are shared with TRBD1. The CDR3 is made up of 15 amino acids. V lost 8 bases and J lost 2; bases outside the gene matches: 14. CDR1 and CDR2 from the germline V gene are GTSNPN and SVGIG (reference sequence). CDR3 sequence reads: CAHRTGQGLNYGYTF. The CDR3 DNA reads TGTGCCCACCGGACAGGTCAAGGGTTAAACTATGGCTACACCTTC.

The V and J genes are TRBV23-1 and TRBJ2-6; no firm D call. TRBV23-1 is an ORF for which the function is uncertain. The CDR3 has 20 amino acids. Trimming shortened V by 8 bases and J by 0 bases, and 26 bases separated the two germline ends. CDR3 sequence (DNA): TGCGCCAGCCAAACCAGCAACTCGCCTCTTAGCCTCTCTGGGGCCAACGTCCTGACTTTC. Translating gives CASQTSNSPLSLSGANVLTF.

The rearrangement uses TRBV9 and TRBJ2-1; D is uncertain. The CDR3 is made up of 15 amino acids. The germline gives CDR1 SGDLS, CDR2 YYNGEE. Trimming took off 1 base at V and 8 bases at J, with 16 bases between the two ends. In DNA, the CDR3 is TGTGCCAGCAGCGTATCTCCCCGGCGTAGGGATGAGCAGTTCTTC. This encodes CASSVSPRRRDEQFF.

The V call is TRBV4-1, the J call TRBJ1-1; 8 bases agree with TRBD1. Germline trimming cut 1 base from V and 7 bases from J; bases unmatched to any gene: 17. From germline, CDR1 is MGHRA and CDR2 YSYEKL. The CDR3 is made up of 18 amino acids. For the CDR3, the DNA is TGCGCCAGCAGCCAAGTTACCCCTGGGACAGGCGGGAAACGTGAAGCTTTCTTT. Protein product: CASSQVTPGTGGKREAFF.

The genes are TRBV5-4 and TRBJ1-2; unclear D gene. Germline CDR1 reads SGHNT; CDR2 reads YYREEE (reference sequence). The CDR3 consists of 15 residues. V lost 0 bases and J 1 base, leaving 10 bases between the germline ends. CDR3 coding DNA: TGTGCCAGCAGCTTGGAGCGGACGGTTAACTATGGCTACACCTTC. It translates to CASSLERTVNYGYTF.